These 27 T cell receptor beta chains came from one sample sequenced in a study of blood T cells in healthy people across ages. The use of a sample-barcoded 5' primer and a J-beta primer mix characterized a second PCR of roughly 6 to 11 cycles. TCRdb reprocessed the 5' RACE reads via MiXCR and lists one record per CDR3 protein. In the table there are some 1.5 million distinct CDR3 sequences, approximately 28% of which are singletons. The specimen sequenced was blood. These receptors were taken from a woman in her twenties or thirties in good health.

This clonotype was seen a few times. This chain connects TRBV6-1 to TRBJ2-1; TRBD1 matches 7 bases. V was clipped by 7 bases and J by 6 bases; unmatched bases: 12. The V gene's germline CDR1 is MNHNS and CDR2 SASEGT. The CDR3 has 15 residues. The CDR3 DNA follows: TGTGCCAGCAATCAAAGACAGGGATGGGGCAATGAGCAGTTCTTC. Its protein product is CASNQRQGWGNEQFF.

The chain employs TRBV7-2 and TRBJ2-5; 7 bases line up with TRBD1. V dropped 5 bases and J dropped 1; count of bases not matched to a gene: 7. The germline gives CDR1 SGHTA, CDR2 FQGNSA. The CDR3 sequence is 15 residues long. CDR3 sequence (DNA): TGTGCCAGCAGCGGGGGACAGCCCTCCCAAGAGACCCAGTACTTC. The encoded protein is CASSGGQPSQETQYF.

Here the CDR3 DNA reads TGTGCCAGCAGCCGCGGACAGGGCCGTTCGGGGAACACCATATATTTT. Translated: CASSRGQGRSGNTIYF. The V call is TRBV6-5, the J call TRBJ1-3; 8 bases map to TRBD1. Unmatched junction bases numbered 14, after V lost 6 bases and J lost 7 bases. This CDR3 comprises 16 residues. Looked up from germline, CDR1 is MNHEY and CDR2 is SVGAGI.

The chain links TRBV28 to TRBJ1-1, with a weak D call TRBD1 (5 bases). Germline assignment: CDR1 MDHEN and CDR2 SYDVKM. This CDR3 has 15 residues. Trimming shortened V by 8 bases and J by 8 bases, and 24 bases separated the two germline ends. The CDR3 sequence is CASFFSGGDQGEAFF. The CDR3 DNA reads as TGTGCCAGCTTCTTTAGCGGAGGGGACCAAGGGGAAGCTTTCTTT.

The CDR3 nucleotides are TGTGCCAGCAGTCCCCGGGACAAAAGAAACGAGCAGTACTTC. This encodes CASSPRDKRNEQYF. The chain has TRBV6-1 and TRBJ2-5, with a weak D call TRBD1 (6 bases). TRBJ2-7 explains the end of the DNA better; the J call may be wrong. This CDR3 comprises 14 residues. Germline loops: CDR1 MNHNS, CDR2 SASEGT.

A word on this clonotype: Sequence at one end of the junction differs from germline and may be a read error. CDR3 in amino acids: CAGSFTSNKVSNEQFF. The DNA for the CDR3 is TGCGCCGGCAGCTTCACCTCCAACAAAGTCTCTAATGAGCAGTTCTTC. This chain connects TRBV5-1 to TRBJ2-1; D is unclear. The CDR3 is 16 residues long. Germline assignment: CDR1 SGHRS and CDR2 YFSETQ.

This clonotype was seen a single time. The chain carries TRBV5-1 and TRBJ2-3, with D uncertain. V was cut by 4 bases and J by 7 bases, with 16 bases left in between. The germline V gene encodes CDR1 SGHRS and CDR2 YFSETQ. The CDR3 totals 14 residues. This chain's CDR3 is CASSPREIANTQYF. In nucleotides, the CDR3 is TGCGCCAGCAGCCCCCGTGAGATCGCAAATACGCAGTATTTT.

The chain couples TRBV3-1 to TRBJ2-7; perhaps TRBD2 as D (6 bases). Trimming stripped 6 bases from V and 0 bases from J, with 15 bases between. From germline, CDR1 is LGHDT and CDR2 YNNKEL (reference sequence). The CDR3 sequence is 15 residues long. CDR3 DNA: TGTGCCAGCAGTCGATCGGGGGTGAACTCCTACGAGCAGTACTTC. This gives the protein CASSRSGVNSYEQYF.

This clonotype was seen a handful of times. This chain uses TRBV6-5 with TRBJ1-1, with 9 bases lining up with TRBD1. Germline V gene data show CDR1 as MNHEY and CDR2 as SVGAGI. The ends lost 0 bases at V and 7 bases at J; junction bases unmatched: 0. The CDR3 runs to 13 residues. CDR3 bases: TGTGCCAGCAGTTACTCGGGACAGGGTGAAGCTTTCTTT. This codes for CASSYSGQGEAFF.

For the CDR3, the DNA is TGTGCCAGCAGCGCGAATCGGGGGAAAGGCACTGAAGCTTTCTTT. It codes for CASSANRGKGTEAFF. The chain carries TRBV7-9 and TRBJ1-1, with D perhaps TRBD1 (5 bases). V dropped 5 bases and J dropped 4 bases, with 17 bases sitting between them. The CDR3 is made up of 15 amino acids. The germline CDR1 and CDR2 sequences are SEHNR and FQNEAQ (reference sequence).

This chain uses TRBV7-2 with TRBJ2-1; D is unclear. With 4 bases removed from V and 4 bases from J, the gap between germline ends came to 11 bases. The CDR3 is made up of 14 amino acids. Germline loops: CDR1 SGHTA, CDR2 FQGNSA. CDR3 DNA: TGTGCCAGCAGCTCCCCTCTCCAATACAATGAGCAGTTCTTC. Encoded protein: CASSSPLQYNEQFF.

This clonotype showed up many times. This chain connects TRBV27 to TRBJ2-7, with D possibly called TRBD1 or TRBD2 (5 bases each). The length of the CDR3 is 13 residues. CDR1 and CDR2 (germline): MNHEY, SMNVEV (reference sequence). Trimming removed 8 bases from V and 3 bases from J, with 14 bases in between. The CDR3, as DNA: TGTGCCAGCGCCACGGGACCTTACTACGAGCAGTACTTC. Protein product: CASATGPYYEQYF.

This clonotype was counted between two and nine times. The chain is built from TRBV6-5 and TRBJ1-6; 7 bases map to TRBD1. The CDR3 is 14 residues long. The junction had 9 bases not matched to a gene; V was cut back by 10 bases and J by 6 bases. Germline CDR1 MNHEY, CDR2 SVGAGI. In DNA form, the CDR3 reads TGTGCCACCTACAGGGGTGATCGTAATTCACCCCTCCACTTT. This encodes CATYRGDRNSPLHF.

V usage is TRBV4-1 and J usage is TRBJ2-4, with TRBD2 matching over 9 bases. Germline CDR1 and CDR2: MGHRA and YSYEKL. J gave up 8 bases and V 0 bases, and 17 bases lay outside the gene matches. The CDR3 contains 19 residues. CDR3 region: CASSQDPGASGAEGDIQYF. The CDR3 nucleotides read TGCGCCAGCAGCCAAGATCCGGGGGCTAGCGGGGCGGAGGGGGACATTCAGTACTTC.

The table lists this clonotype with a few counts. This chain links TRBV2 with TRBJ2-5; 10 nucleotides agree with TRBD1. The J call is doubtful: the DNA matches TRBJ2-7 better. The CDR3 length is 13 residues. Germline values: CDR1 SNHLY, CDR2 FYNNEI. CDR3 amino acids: CASLRDRGSEQYF. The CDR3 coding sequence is TGTGCCAGCCTACGGGACAGGGGTTCCGAGCAGTACTTC.

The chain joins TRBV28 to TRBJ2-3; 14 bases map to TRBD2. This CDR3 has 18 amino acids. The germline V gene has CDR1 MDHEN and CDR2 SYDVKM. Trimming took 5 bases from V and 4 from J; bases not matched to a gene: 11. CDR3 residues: CASSGWTSGGRFADTQYF. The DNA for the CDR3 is TGTGCCAGCAGTGGTTGGACTAGCGGGGGGAGATTCGCAGATACGCAGTATTTT.

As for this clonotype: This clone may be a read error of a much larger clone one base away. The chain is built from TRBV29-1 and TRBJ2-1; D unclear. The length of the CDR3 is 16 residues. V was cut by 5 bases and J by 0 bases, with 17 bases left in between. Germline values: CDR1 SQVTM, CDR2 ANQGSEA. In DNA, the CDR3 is TGCAGCGTTACAAATTCGAGGTGGCGCTCCTACAATGAGCAGTTCTTC. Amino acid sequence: CSVTNSRWRSYNEQFF.

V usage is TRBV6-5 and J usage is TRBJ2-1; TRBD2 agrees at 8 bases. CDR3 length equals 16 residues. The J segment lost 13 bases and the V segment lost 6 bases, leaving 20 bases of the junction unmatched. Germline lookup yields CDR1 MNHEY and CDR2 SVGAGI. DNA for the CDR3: TGTGCCAGCAGACACCTACGGGGGGGCTTCGAAAAGACCCAGTTCTTC. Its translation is CASRHLRGGFEKTQFF.

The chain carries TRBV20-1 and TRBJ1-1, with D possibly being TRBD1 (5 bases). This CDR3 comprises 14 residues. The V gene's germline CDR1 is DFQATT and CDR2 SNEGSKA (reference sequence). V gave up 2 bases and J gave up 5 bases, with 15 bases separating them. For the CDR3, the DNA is TGCAGTGCTAGACAGGACACCCAGGCAACTGAAGCTTTCTTT. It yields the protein CSARQDTQATEAFF.

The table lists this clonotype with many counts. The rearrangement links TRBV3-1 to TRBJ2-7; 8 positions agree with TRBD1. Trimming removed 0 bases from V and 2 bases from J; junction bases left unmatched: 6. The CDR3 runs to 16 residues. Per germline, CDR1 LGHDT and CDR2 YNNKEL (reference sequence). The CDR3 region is CASSQEDRDSAYEQYF. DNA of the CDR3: TGTGCCAGCAGCCAAGAGGACAGGGACTCGGCCTACGAGCAGTACTTC.

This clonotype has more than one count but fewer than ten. The CDR3 protein is CASSVGGVMNTEAFF. The CDR3 nucleotides read TGTGCCAGCAGCGTAGGTGGAGTTATGAACACTGAAGCTTTCTTT. V and J are TRBV9 and TRBJ1-1, with no clear D. Trimming removed 0 bases at V and 0 bases at J, with 9 bases between. Germline CDR1 SGDLS, CDR2 YYNGEE. The CDR3 loop spans 15 amino acids.

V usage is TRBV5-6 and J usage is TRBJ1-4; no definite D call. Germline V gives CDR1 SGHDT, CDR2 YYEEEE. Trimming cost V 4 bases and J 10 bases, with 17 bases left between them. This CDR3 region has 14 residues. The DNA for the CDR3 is TGTGCCAGCAGCCCTACGGACGGAAGAAGAAAACTGTTTTTT. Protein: CASSPTDGRRKLFF.

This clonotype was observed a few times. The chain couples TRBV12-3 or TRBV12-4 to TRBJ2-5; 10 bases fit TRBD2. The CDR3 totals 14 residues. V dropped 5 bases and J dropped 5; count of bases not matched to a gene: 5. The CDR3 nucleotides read TGTGCCAGCAGTCCGAATAGCGGGAGGGAGACCCAGTACTTC. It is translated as CASSPNSGRETQYF.

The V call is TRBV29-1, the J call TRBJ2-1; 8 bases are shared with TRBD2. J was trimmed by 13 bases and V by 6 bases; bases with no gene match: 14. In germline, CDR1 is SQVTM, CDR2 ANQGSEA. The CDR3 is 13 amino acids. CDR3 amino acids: CSVRSLAGETQFF. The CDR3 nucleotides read TGCAGCGTCCGGAGCCTAGCGGGCGAGACCCAGTTCTTC.

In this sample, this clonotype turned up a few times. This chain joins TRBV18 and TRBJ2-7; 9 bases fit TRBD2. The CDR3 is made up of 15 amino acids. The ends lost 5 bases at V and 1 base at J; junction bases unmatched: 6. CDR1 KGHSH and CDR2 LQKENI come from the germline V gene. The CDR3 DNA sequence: TGTGCCAGCTCAGAGGGACTAGCCAGATCCTACGAGCAGTACTTC. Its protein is CASSEGLARSYEQYF. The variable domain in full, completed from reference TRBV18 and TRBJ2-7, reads NAGVMQNPRHLVRRRGQEARLRCSPMKGHSHVYWYRQLPEEGLKFMVYLQKENIIDESGMPKERFSAEFPKEGPSILRIQQVVRGDSAAYFCASSEGLARSYEQYFGPGTRLTVT.

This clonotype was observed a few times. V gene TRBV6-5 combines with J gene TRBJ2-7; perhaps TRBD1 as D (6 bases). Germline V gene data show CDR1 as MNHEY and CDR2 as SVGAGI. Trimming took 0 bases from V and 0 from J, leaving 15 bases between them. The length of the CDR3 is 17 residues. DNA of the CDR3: TGTGCCAGCAGTTACTCGGAGCCTGGGGACAACTCCTACGAGCAGTACTTC. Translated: CASSYSEPGDNSYEQYF.

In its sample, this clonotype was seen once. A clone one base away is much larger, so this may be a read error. The CDR3 here is CASTPESAGPNYGYTF. Written as DNA, the CDR3 is TGCGCCAGCACTCCTGAGTCGGCAGGGCCTAACTATGGCTACACCTTC. The chain employs TRBV5-1 and TRBJ1-2; a weak D match, TRBD1 (5 bases). Trimming took off 6 bases at V and 0 bases at J, with 18 bases between the two ends. The CDR3 sequence is 16 residues long. CDR1 SGHRS and CDR2 YFSETQ come from the germline V gene.